This record looks at one T cell receptor (beta chain) sequence and its context. Its cognate antigen is unknown. Sequencing was performed with immunoSEQ multiplex PCR; in TCRdb, only in-frame clones are kept and a portion is missing. The sample lists some 100,000 clones, 94% occurring once. The CDR3 has 14 amino acids. V was pared by 4 bases and J by 6 bases, with 7 bases of the junction left unmatched. CDR1 and CDR2 from the germline V gene are SGHAT and FQNNGV. The data stem from a study of siplizumab effects on memory and regulatory T cells. Study-wide points: Naive T cells were seemingly more diverse than memory cells, and major contributions to the alloresponse seemed to be made by them. Unstimulated subsets were the mapping target of only a minor fraction of alloreactive clones. Significantly reduced by siplizumab was the cumulative frequency of alloreactive sequences, namely those traceable to unstimulated CD4+ memory cells.

The sequencing sample was made of Tregs sorted from blood. The rearrangement joins TRBV11-2 to TRBJ2-3; 7 bases map to TRBD1. This receptor was identified in a human donor in good health. The CDR3 DNA is TGTGCCAGCAGCTCAGACAGGGTGACGGATACGCAGTATTTT. It specifies CASSSDRVTDTQYF.